This T cell receptor beta chain is from a study of brain T cells in children with intractable seizures. Clones were sequenced by immunoSEQ multiplex PCR, and TCRdb holds only the in-frame ones, with some missing. In the table there are about 340,000 clones, roughly 92% of which are singletons. Findings and caveats of the study: Absence of clones before surgery may stem from lower sequencing depth. Viral specificity was inferred only from CDR3 similarity; HCMV serostatus was unknown.

Concerning this clone itself: The antigen is not known.

The time point is: blood from clinic visit 5 months post-surgery; TSC patient then seizure free. Trimming cost V 5 bases and J 7 bases; bases outside gene matches: 6. The CDR3 runs 15 residues. Germline-derived CDR1 and CDR2 are PRHDT and FYEKMQ (reference sequence). The clonotype comes from a boy in the first two years of life with tuberous sclerosis and intractable seizures. The starting material was peripheral blood, obtained about 5 months after surgery. The rearrangement joins TRBV13 to TRBJ2-2, with 11 bases fitting TRBD2. The CDR3 loop is CASSIAGGPSGELFF. CDR3 nucleotide sequence: TGTGCCAGCAGCATAGCGGGGGGGCCAAGCGGGGAGCTGTTTTTT.